These 30 T cell receptor beta chains came from one sample sequenced in a study of blood T cells in healthy people across ages. A sample-barcoded 5' primer and a J-beta primer mix were used in a second PCR of about 7 to 12 cycles. TCRdb used MiXCR to reprocess the 5' RACE reads, holding one entry per CDR3 protein. The sample comprises around 320,000 distinct CDR3 sequences, 25% to 30% of which are singletons, and roughly 28% rests with the top ten. The sequenced material came from blood. Receptors were obtained from a woman aged 70-85 years in good health.

The table lists this clonotype with many counts. CDR3 bases: TGCAGCGTTGTGGCCAGTTTCGACGAGCAGTACTTC. It codes for CSVVASFDEQYF. The rearrangement joins TRBV29-1 to TRBJ2-1, with D uncertain. The J call may be faulty, since TRBJ2-7 better matches the DNA end. The germline CDR1 and CDR2 sequences are SQVTM and ANQGSEA. The CDR3 contains 12 residues.

The chain has TRBV7-2 and TRBJ2-7, with 9 bases matching TRBD1. The germline V gene has CDR1 SGHTA and CDR2 FQGNSA. The CDR3 consists of 14 residues. The V and J ends lost 5 bases and 2 bases, in that order; junction bases with no gene match: 4. The CDR3 nucleotides are TGTGCCAGCAGCACCGGGACAGGGCCCTACGAGCAGTACTTC. Amino acids: CASSTGTGPYEQYF.

The chain joins TRBV5-1 to TRBJ2-5, with 10 nucleotides matching TRBD2. Losses at the gene ends were 2 bases for V and 2 bases for J; bases not matched to a gene: 9. CDR1 and CDR2 (germline): SGHRS, YFSETQ. The CDR3 contains 17 residues. The CDR3 nucleotides read TGCGCCAGCAGCTTCAGCGGGAGGGCCGGATTGCAAGAGACCCAGTACTTC. Protein: CASSFSGRAGLQETQYF.

This clonotype has just a few counts. This chain links TRBV9 with TRBJ2-5, with 9 bases identical to TRBD1. Trimming at V came to 3 bases and at J to 0 bases, leaving 6 bases not matched to a gene. CDR1 and CDR2 (germline): SGDLS, YYNGEE. The CDR3 has 16 residues. The CDR3 sequence: CASSAPGQGYQETQYF. The CDR3 coding sequence is TGTGCCAGCAGCGCACCGGGACAGGGATACCAAGAGACCCAGTACTTC.

The V call is TRBV27, the J call TRBJ2-3, with 8 bases that match TRBD2. Germline CDR1 and CDR2: MNHEY and SMNVEV (reference sequence). J was trimmed by 1 base and V by 8 bases; bases with no gene match: 5. This CDR3 contains 14 residues. The CDR3: CASLETSGTDTQYF. CDR3 nucleotide sequence: TGTGCCAGCCTAGAGACTAGCGGCACAGATACGCAGTATTTT.

This chain uses TRBV6-5 with TRBJ2-3; 7 bases match TRBD2. This CDR3 comprises 17 residues. The V segment lost 3 bases and the J segment 0 bases; nucleotides outside the gene matches: 9. Germline V gene data show CDR1 as MNHEY and CDR2 as SVGAGI. The CDR3 sequence is CASSYSGGRGSTDTQYF. The CDR3, as DNA: TGTGCCAGCAGTTATAGTGGCGGGAGAGGGAGCACAGATACGCAGTATTTT.

The chain is built from TRBV3-1 and TRBJ2-4, with TRBD2 matching over 8 bases. Germline values: CDR1 LGHDT, CDR2 YNNKEL (reference sequence). The CDR3 spans 14 residues. V gave up 9 bases and J gave up 8 bases; unmatched junction bases: 12. This CDR3 reads CARDLSGKGDIQYF. CDR3 DNA: TGTGCCAGAGATCTTAGCGGGAAAGGGGACATTCAGTACTTC.

The genes are TRBV4-1 and TRBJ2-1, with D possibly being TRBD2 (5 bases). Looked up from germline, CDR1 is MGHRA and CDR2 is YSYEKL. The ends were cut back, 0 bases at V and 3 bases at J, with 9 bases in the middle. The CDR3 consists of 15 residues. The CDR3 bases are TGCGCCAGCAGCCAAGATCACGGGAACTACAATGAGCAGTTCTTC. As protein: CASSQDHGNYNEQFF.

This clonotype was counted a few times. The chain links TRBV4-2 to TRBJ1-5; possibly TRBD1 for D (5 bases). Germline CDR1 and CDR2: LGHNA and YNFKEQ. This CDR3 region has 16 residues. With 0 bases removed from V and 7 bases from J, the gap between germline ends came to 16 bases. CDR3 coding DNA: TGTGCCAGCAGCCAAGATCTGGGGGGTCCAGGGCAGCCCCAGCATTTT. As protein: CASSQDLGGPGQPQHF.

This clonotype has only a few counts. Because it lacks the conserved phenylalanine or tryptophan at the end, this CDR3 is likely a read error. In nucleotides, the CDR3 is TGCAGTGCTAGTCCGACTAGCGGGAGGGCCAATGAGCAGTTCCTC. Translating gives CSASPTSGRANEQFL. The V and J genes are TRBV20-1 and TRBJ2-1, with TRBD2 identical over 14 bases. The length of the CDR3 is 15 residues. Germline CDR1 and CDR2: DFQATT and SNEGSKA (reference sequence). J gave up 6 bases and V 3 bases, and 4 bases lay outside the gene matches.

The V call is TRBV20-1, the J call TRBJ2-5; TRBD1 is a possible D gene (5 bases). Germline V lookup: CDR1 DFQATT, CDR2 SNEGSKA (reference sequence). This CDR3 spans 12 amino acids. V shed 5 bases and J shed 2 bases, with 9 bases lying between them. CDR3 in amino acids: CSALKGQETQYF. DNA for the CDR3: TGCAGTGCTCTGAAGGGGCAAGAGACCCAGTACTTC.

The J gene is TRBJ2-1, the V gene TRBV29-1; weak D call: TRBD1 (6 bases). The V gene lost 4 bases and the J gene lost 2 bases, with 12 bases spanning the gap. CDR1 SQVTM and CDR2 ANQGSEA come from the germline V gene. This CDR3 has 14 residues. CDR3 sequence: CSVGAGVTYNEQFF. In nucleotides, the CDR3 is TGCAGCGTTGGGGCAGGGGTCACCTACAATGAGCAGTTCTTC.

This clonotype was recorded a few times. The rearrangement links TRBV7-2 to TRBJ2-5, with 7 bases fitting TRBD2. V shed 0 bases, J shed 2 bases, and the junction held 9 bases outside the gene matches. The CDR3 has 17 amino acids. Per the germline V gene, CDR1 is SGHTA and CDR2 is FQGNSA. The CDR3 protein is CASSLADRVGGQETQYF. CDR3 sequence (DNA): TGTGCCAGCAGCTTAGCAGATCGGGTCGGGGGGCAAGAGACCCAGTACTTC.

This clonotype showed up just a few times. One junction end does not reproduce the germline sequence, and a read error may be involved. The chain employs TRBV12-3 or TRBV12-4 and TRBJ2-1; D is uncertain. The CDR3 totals 13 residues. This CDR3 is CAGSLGQYNEQFF. The CDR3 nucleotides read TGTGCCGGCAGTCTCGGCCAATACAATGAGCAGTTCTTC.

V is TRBV29-1 and J is TRBJ2-3; no clear D. The V and J ends lost 4 bases and 6 bases respectively, with 14 bases between them. Germline V gene data show CDR1 as SQVTM and CDR2 as ANQGSEA. This CDR3 comprises 13 residues. The CDR3: CSVGLRTADTQYF. In DNA form, the CDR3 reads TGCAGCGTTGGGTTGCGAACAGCCGATACGCAGTATTTT.

This clonotype was counted a few times. The chain uses TRBV18 and TRBJ2-7, with D possibly being TRBD2 (5 bases). V lost 1 base and J 7 bases, leaving 14 bases between the germline ends. In germline, CDR1 is KGHSH, CDR2 LQKENI. The CDR3 runs 14 residues. The CDR3: CASSPLPGLGEQYF. The CDR3 DNA reads as TGTGCCAGCTCACCACTGCCGGGATTGGGAGAGCAGTACTTC. The full variable domain, its missing parts supplied by reference TRBV18 and TRBJ2-7, is NAGVMQNPRHLVRRRGQEARLRCSPMKGHSHVYWYRQLPEEGLKFMVYLQKENIIDESGMPKERFSAEFPKEGPSILRIQQVVRGDSAAYFCASSPLPGLGEQYFGPGTRLTVT.

The J gene is TRBJ2-3, the V gene TRBV25-1; D not certain. Germline V gene data show CDR1 as MGHDK and CDR2 as SYGVNS. The CDR3 extends over 14 amino acids. Trimming stripped 4 bases from V and 0 bases from J, with 8 bases between. In nucleotides, the CDR3 is TGTGCCAGCAGTGGAGTTCTAAGCACAGATACGCAGTATTTT. This encodes CASSGVLSTDTQYF.

Concerning this clonotype: The junction shows a germline mismatch at one end, possibly a read error. J is TRBJ2-7 and V is TRBV5-1; 9 bases agree with TRBD2. The tail of the sequence fits TRBJ2-1 better, so the J call may be wrong. Germline V gene lookup returns CDR1 SGHRS and CDR2 YFSETQ. The CDR3 runs to 14 residues. CDR3 sequence reads: CATSFSGSKNEQFF. The CDR3 DNA sequence: TGCGCCACCAGCTTTAGCGGGAGTAAAAATGAGCAGTTCTTC.

This clonotype has a handful of counts. The chain has TRBV6-5 and TRBJ2-1, with 7 bases lining up with TRBD2. This CDR3 is built from 15 residues. Unmatched junction bases numbered 10, after V lost 4 bases and J lost 7 bases. CDR1 and CDR2 (germline): MNHEY, SVGAGI. The CDR3 bases are TGTGCCAGCAGTTCTAGCGGTTCGGCCAGTAATGAGCAGTTCTTC. Translating gives CASSSSGSASNEQFF.

This clonotype has just a few counts. V gene TRBV7-8 combines with J gene TRBJ2-3; D remains unclear. Germline-derived CDR1 and CDR2 are SGHVS and FQNEAQ. With 1 base removed from V and 6 bases from J, the gap between germline ends came to 5 bases. The CDR3 has 12 amino acids. Written as DNA, the CDR3 is TGTGCCAGCAGCTTAGTTAGCGATACGCAGTATTTT. This codes for CASSLVSDTQYF. Based on the CDR3 plus reference TRBV7-8 and TRBJ2-3, the full variable domain is GAGVSQSPRYKVAKRGQDVALRCDPISGHVSLFWYQQALGQGPEFLTYFQNEAQLDKSGLPSDRFFAERPEGSVSTLKIQRTQQEDSAVYLCASSLVSDTQYFGPGTRLTVL.

Only a few counts were recorded for this clonotype. The V gene is TRBV6-1, the J gene TRBJ2-7; 9 nucleotides match TRBD1. CDR1 is MNHNS, CDR2 SASEGT, per germline. Trimming at V came to 8 bases and at J to 0 bases, leaving 14 bases not matched to a gene. The CDR3 runs 17 residues. CDR3 nucleotide sequence: TGTGCCAGCCTTGCCGGGACAGGGAAATCGAGCTCCTACGAGCAGTACTTC. Its translation is CASLAGTGKSSSYEQYF.

This sequence joins TRBV9 and TRBJ2-4; 8 nucleotides match TRBD1. The CDR3 covers 18 residues. Germline V gene sequence: CDR1 SGDLS, CDR2 YYNGEE. V lost 0 bases, J lost 1 base, and 9 bases stayed unmatched. The CDR3 DNA reads TGTGCCAGCAGCGTAGGGACAGGGACTCTTGGGGCCAAAAACATTCAGTACTTC. Translated, it gives CASSVGTGTLGAKNIQYF.

This clonotype was found many times. One end of the junction varies from germline; a read error may be responsible. This sequence joins TRBV29-1 and TRBJ2-3; TRBD2 might be the D (7 bases). CDR1 is SQVTM and CDR2 is ANQGSEA in the germline V gene. CDR3 size: 17 residues. In nucleotides, the CDR3 is TGCAGCGTAGCCGGGACAAAGCGTTCGGGAGGCACGGATACGCAGTATTTT. Residues: CSVAGTKRSGGTDTQYF.

The CDR3 loop reads CASSLEQLPNYGYTF. In DNA, the CDR3 is TGCGCCAGCAGCTTGGAACAGCTCCCCAACTATGGCTACACCTTC. The chain is built from TRBV5-1 and TRBJ1-2; D is unresolved. The CDR3 has 15 amino acids. V lost 0 bases and J 2 bases, leaving 11 bases between the germline ends. The germline V gene encodes CDR1 SGHRS and CDR2 YFSETQ.

This chain connects TRBV11-2 to TRBJ2-5, with 7 bases lining up with TRBD2. J was trimmed by 11 bases and V by 5 bases; bases with no gene match: 8. Germline assignment: CDR1 SGHAT and CDR2 FQNNGV. This CDR3 has 12 residues. The CDR3 DNA sequence: TGTGCCAGCAGCCCCGGGGGGAGGTGGCAGTACTTC. This encodes CASSPGGRWQYF.

This chain uses TRBV12-3 or TRBV12-4 with TRBJ1-3; 8 positions agree with TRBD1. The CDR3 consists of 15 residues. J gave up 2 bases and V 6 bases, and 6 bases lay outside the gene matches. The CDR3 nucleotides are TGTGCCAGCAGGGGGAACAGGGGGACTGGAAACACCATATATTTT. Translation: CASRGNRGTGNTIYF.

V is TRBV5-1 and J is TRBJ2-1, with D possibly being TRBD2 (5 bases). Germline V gene lookup returns CDR1 SGHRS and CDR2 YFSETQ. Deletions cut 2 bases from V and 0 bases from J, with 12 bases between. This CDR3 contains 16 residues. CDR3 DNA: TGCGCCAGCAGCTTAGGAGGTGCCCGCTCCTACAATGAGCAGTTCTTC. This codes for CASSLGGARSYNEQFF. The variable domain in full, completed from reference TRBV5-1 and TRBJ2-1, reads KAGVTQTPRYLIKTRGQQVTLSCSPISGHRSVSWYQQTPGQGLQFLFEYFSETQRNKGNFPGRFSGRQFSNSRSEMNVSTLELGDSALYLCASSLGGARSYNEQFFGPGTRLTVL.

The table lists this clonotype with many counts. This chain connects TRBV5-5 to TRBJ2-4, with 7 bases aligning to TRBD1. V gave up 4 bases and J gave up 4 bases; unmatched junction bases: 2. Germline CDR1 reads SGHKS; CDR2 reads YYEKEE (reference sequence). This CDR3 spans 13 amino acids. This CDR3 reads CASSGTDKNIQYF. Written as DNA, the CDR3 is TGTGCCAGCAGCGGGACAGATAAAAACATTCAGTACTTC. The full variable domain, in which reference TRBV5-5 and TRBJ2-4 provide the parts outside the CDR3, is DAGVTQSPTHLIKTRGQQVTLRCSPISGHKSVSWYQQVLGQGPQFIFQYYEKEERGRGNFPDRFSARQFPNYSSELNVNALLLGDSALYLCASSGTDKNIQYFGAGTRLSVL.

This rearrangement joins TRBV12-3 or TRBV12-4 to TRBJ1-2; D call uncertain. The CDR3 contains 16 residues. Trimming stripped 8 bases from V and 5 bases from J, with 24 bases between. CDR3 sequence: CASVSTLPAGEYGYTF. The CDR3, as DNA: TGTGCCAGCGTATCGACCCTGCCCGCGGGAGAGTATGGCTACACCTTC.

The V call is TRBV27, the J call TRBJ1-2; 7 bases match TRBD1. CDR3 size: 13 residues. Trimming at V came to 6 bases and at J to 8 bases, leaving 9 bases not matched to a gene. Looked up from germline, CDR1 is MNHEY and CDR2 is SMNVEV (reference sequence). The CDR3 here is CASRQNRGGGYTF. The CDR3 nucleotides are TGTGCCAGCAGACAAAACAGGGGAGGCGGCTACACCTTC.